A selection of T cell receptor beta chains follows, all from one sample in a study of post-analysis software for immune sequencing data. Using its own MiXCR run on the PCR reads, TCRdb lists one record per CDR3 protein. The sample lists about 200,000 distinct CDR3 sequences, 29% occurring once. Material: blood. The receptors shown here come from a girl aged 2-17 years with multiple sclerosis. Each CDR3 is given with its conserved first and last residue. The D gene is left open where the match is weak. Size is omitted from some rows. Given values are once, few, many or a class for expanded clones.

J gene: TRBJ2-7; V gene: TRBV20-1; CDR3 length: 11; clone size: few; D gene: -; CDR3 DNA: TGCAGTGCTAGCCGTTCGGGGGAGCAGTACTTC; CDR3 protein: CSASRSGEQYF
J gene: TRBJ1-1; V gene: TRBV7-9; CDR3 length: 15; clone size: few; D gene: TRBD1; CDR3 DNA: TGTGCCAGCAGCTTAGCGGACAGGAGGAACACTGAAGCTTTCTTT; CDR3 protein: CASSLADRRNTEAFF
J gene: TRBJ2-3; V gene: TRBV5-1; CDR3 length: 15; clone size: few; D gene: -; CDR3 DNA: TGCGCCAGCAGCATCAAACAGGGTTCCACAGATACGCAGTATTTT; CDR3 protein: CASSIKQGSTDTQYF
J gene: TRBJ1-6; V gene: TRBV2; CDR3 length: 15; clone size: few; D gene: -; CDR3 DNA: TGTGCCAGCGTGGGGCTCGGCTCCTATAATTCACCCCTCCACTTT; CDR3 protein: CASVGLGSYNSPLHF
J gene: TRBJ1-4; V gene: TRBV6-2/TRBV6-3; CDR3 length: 18; clone size: -; D gene: -; CDR3 DNA: TGTGCCAACAGTTACGTGACAGGAGCATTCGCAACTAATGAAAAACTGTTTTTT; CDR3 protein: CANSYVTGAFATNEKLFF
J gene: TRBJ2-2; V gene: TRBV5-1; CDR3 length: 14; clone size: few; D gene: -; CDR3 DNA: TGCGCCAGCAAGCCGATGGGGCCCACCGGGGAGCTGTTTTTT; CDR3 protein: CASKPMGPTGELFF
J gene: TRBJ2-4; V gene: TRBV12-3/TRBV12-4; CDR3 length: 14; clone size: -; D gene: TRBD1; CDR3 DNA: TGTGCCAGCAGTTTAAAAGGACAGGGCGTAGAGCAGTACTTC; CDR3 protein: CASSLKGQGVEQYF
J gene: TRBJ2-6; V gene: TRBV27; CDR3 length: 16; clone size: few; D gene: -; CDR3 DNA: TGTGCCAGCACCGGGGACGTCCCTTTCTGGGCCAACGTCCTGACTTTC; CDR3 protein: CASTGDVPFWANVLTF
J gene: TRBJ1-2; V gene: TRBV5-1; CDR3 length: 15; clone size: many; D gene: TRBD1; CDR3 DNA: TGCGCCAGCAAGTCTGGGGACAGGAGACACTATGGCTACACCTTC; CDR3 protein: CASKSGDRRHYGYTF
J gene: TRBJ2-6; V gene: TRBV5-1; CDR3 length: 17; clone size: few; D gene: -; CDR3 DNA: TGCGCCAGCAGCTTGGCGGGCAGAACCTCTGGGGCCAACGTCCTGACTTTC; CDR3 protein: CASSLAGRTSGANVLTF
J gene: TRBJ1-3; V gene: TRBV7-2; CDR3 length: 14; clone size: -; D gene: -; CDR3 DNA: TGTGCCAGCAGCTTTGACCACTCTGGAAACACCATATATTTT; CDR3 protein: CASSFDHSGNTIYF
J gene: TRBJ1-1; V gene: TRBV28; CDR3 length: 13; clone size: few; D gene: TRBD1; CDR3 DNA: TGTGCCAGCAGGGACAGGTTGTTCACTGAAGCTTTCTTT; CDR3 protein: CASRDRLFTEAFF
J gene: TRBJ2-3; V gene: TRBV4-1; CDR3 length: 14; clone size: few; D gene: -; CDR3 DNA: TGCGCCAGCAGCCAAGTGGGACAATCAGATACGCAGTATTTT; CDR3 protein: CASSQVGQSDTQYF
J gene: TRBJ2-7; V gene: TRBV5-1; CDR3 length: 15; clone size: many; D gene: TRBD2; CDR3 DNA: TGCGCCAGCAGCCCAGACCCGGGACTAGCGGGCGAGCAGTACTTC; CDR3 protein: CASSPDPGLAGEQYF
J gene: TRBJ2-3; V gene: TRBV5-1; CDR3 length: 17; clone size: many; D gene: -; CDR3 DNA: TGCGCCAGCAGCTTGGCCGATGACAGCCTACGCACAGATACGCAGTATTTT; CDR3 protein: CASSLADDSLRTDTQYF
J gene: TRBJ1-1; V gene: TRBV6-6; CDR3 length: 16; clone size: -; D gene: -; CDR3 DNA: TGTGCCAGCAGTTACTCGAGACGGAAACGGAACACTGAAGCTTTCTTT; CDR3 protein: CASSYSRRKRNTEAFF
J gene: TRBJ2-7; V gene: TRBV20-1; CDR3 length: 17; clone size: many; D gene: TRBD2; CDR3 DNA: TGCAGTGCTAGAGGGGGTGCAAGGACTAGCTGGGCCTACGAGCAGTACTTC; CDR3 protein: CSARGGARTSWAYEQYF
J gene: TRBJ1-1; V gene: TRBV30; CDR3 length: 11; clone size: -; D gene: -; CDR3 DNA: TGTGCCTGGAGGGCGCGTATTGAAGCTTTCTTT; CDR3 protein: CAWRARIEAFF
J gene: TRBJ2-1; V gene: TRBV15; CDR3 length: 13; clone size: many; D gene: -; CDR3 DNA: TGTGCCACCAGCAGCACAGTTTACAATGAGCAGTTCTTC; CDR3 protein: CATSSTVYNEQFF
J gene: TRBJ2-6; V gene: TRBV29-1; CDR3 length: 16; clone size: many; D gene: TRBD1; CDR3 DNA: TGCAGCGTCTTGACAGGGGGCTGGTCTGGGGCCAACGTCCTGACTTTC; CDR3 protein: CSVLTGGWSGANVLTF
J gene: TRBJ1-1; V gene: TRBV5-1; CDR3 length: 16; clone size: few; D gene: -; CDR3 DNA: TGCGCCAGCAGCTTTGGCGGCGGGGGAAGGGGCACTGAAGCTTTCTTT; CDR3 protein: CASSFGGGGRGTEAFF
J gene: TRBJ2-5; V gene: TRBV6-1; CDR3 length: 15; clone size: many; D gene: TRBD1; CDR3 DNA: TGTGCCAGCAGTTGGACAGGGGGCATCTCGGAGACCCAGTACTTC; CDR3 protein: CASSWTGGISETQYF
J gene: TRBJ1-4; V gene: TRBV18; CDR3 length: 13; clone size: -; D gene: -; CDR3 DNA: TGTCCCAGCTCACCAACAGGGAATGAAAAACTGTTTTTT; CDR3 protein: CPSSPTGNEKLFF
J gene: TRBJ1-4; V gene: TRBV20-1; CDR3 length: 14; clone size: few; D gene: -; CDR3 DNA: TGCAGTGCTAGACCCCCTGGTGGGAATGAAAAACTGTTTTTT; CDR3 protein: CSARPPGGNEKLFF
J gene: TRBJ2-7; V gene: TRBV20-1; CDR3 length: 13; clone size: few; D gene: TRBD2; CDR3 DNA: TGCAGTGCTAGAGAGGGAGGGGAGGACGAGCAGTACTTC; CDR3 protein: CSAREGGEDEQYF
J gene: TRBJ1-1; V gene: TRBV3-1; CDR3 length: 14; clone size: -; D gene: TRBD1; CDR3 DNA: TGTGCCAGCAGCCGTGACAGGGTGCGGACTGAAGCTTTCTTT; CDR3 protein: CASSRDRVRTEAFF
J gene: TRBJ1-2; V gene: TRBV20-1; CDR3 length: 14; clone size: many; D gene: TRBD1; CDR3 DNA: TGCAGTGCTAGAAGCCCGAGGACAGGGGACGGCTACACCTTC; CDR3 protein: CSARSPRTGDGYTF